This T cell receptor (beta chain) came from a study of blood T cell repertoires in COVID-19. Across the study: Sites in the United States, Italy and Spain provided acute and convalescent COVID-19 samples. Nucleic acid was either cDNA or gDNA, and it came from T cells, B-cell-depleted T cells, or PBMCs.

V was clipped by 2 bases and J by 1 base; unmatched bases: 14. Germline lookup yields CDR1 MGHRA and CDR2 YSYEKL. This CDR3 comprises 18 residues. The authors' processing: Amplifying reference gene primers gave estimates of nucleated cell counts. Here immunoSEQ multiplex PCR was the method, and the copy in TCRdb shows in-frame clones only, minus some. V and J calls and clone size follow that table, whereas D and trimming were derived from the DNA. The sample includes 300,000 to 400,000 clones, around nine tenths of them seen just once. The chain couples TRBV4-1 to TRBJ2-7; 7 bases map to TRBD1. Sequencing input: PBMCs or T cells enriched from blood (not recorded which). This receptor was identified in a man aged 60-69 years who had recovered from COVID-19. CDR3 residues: CASSQNKGRGGLSYEQYF. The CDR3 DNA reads TGCGCCAGCAGCCAAAACAAAGGGAGAGGGGGCTTATCCTACGAGCAGTACTTC.